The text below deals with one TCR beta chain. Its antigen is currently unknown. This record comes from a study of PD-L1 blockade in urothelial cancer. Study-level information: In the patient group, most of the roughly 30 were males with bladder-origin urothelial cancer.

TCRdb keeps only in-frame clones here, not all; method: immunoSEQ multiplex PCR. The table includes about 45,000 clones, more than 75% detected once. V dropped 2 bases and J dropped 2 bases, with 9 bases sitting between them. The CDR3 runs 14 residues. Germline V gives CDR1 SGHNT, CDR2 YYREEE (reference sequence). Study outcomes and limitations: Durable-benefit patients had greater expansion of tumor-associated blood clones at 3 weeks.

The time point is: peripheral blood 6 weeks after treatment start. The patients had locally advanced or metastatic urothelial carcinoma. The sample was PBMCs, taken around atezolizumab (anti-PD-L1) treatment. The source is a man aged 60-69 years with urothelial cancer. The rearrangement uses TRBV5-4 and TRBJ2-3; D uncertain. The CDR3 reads CASSFNLDTDTQYF. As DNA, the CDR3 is TGTGCCAGCAGCTTCAACCTAGACACAGATACGCAGTATTTT.